A single sample is the source of the 32 T cell receptor beta chains below, sequenced in a study of type 1 regulatory T cells. No antigen has been assigned to these receptors. TCRdb recomputed calls from the reads with MiXCR, one row per CDR3 protein. The table includes more than 20,000 distinct CDR3 sequences, 55% to 75% detected once. Specimen: cultured T cells, either the whole culture or a sorted T cell fraction (not recorded which). Subset denoted: Tr1-enriched cell product generated in vitro against host alloantigens. The receptor source for this set is a human donor in good health.

V usage is TRBV24-1 and J usage is TRBJ2-1; 7 bases match TRBD2. After removal of 7 bases from V and 4 bases from J, the junction contained 9 bases not matched to a gene. This CDR3 region has 15 residues. CDR1 KGHDR and CDR2 SFDVKD come from the germline V gene. The CDR3 DNA is TGTGCCACCAGACTAAGCGGGGCGAGTTACAATGAGCAGTTCTTC. Translation: CATRLSGASYNEQFF.

The chain combines TRBV12-3 or TRBV12-4 with TRBJ1-5, with a possible D match to TRBD1 (6 bases). The CDR3 contains 15 residues. V lost 5 bases and J lost 1, with 12 bases in between. The CDR3 bases are TGTGCCAGCAGTAGAGGGGGGAGAAGCAATCAGCCCCAGCATTTT. It is translated as CASSRGGRSNQPQHF.

The rearrangement links TRBV4-1 to TRBJ1-6; TRBD1 is a possible D gene (5 bases). The V end was cut by 1 base, the J end by 8 bases, with 12 bases between. The CDR3 runs 15 residues. CDR1 is MGHRA, CDR2 YSYEKL, per germline. DNA for the CDR3: TGCGCCAGCAGCCAAGTTGGTAGGGACGATTCACCCCTCCACTTT. Protein product: CASSQVGRDDSPLHF.

The J gene is TRBJ2-5, the V gene TRBV29-1; D is undetermined. Germline assignment: CDR1 SQVTM and CDR2 ANQGSEA. This CDR3 comprises 12 residues. V lost 4 bases, J lost 5 bases, and 11 bases lay in between. CDR3: CSVGGFWETQYF. The CDR3 DNA reads as TGCAGCGTTGGTGGATTCTGGGAGACCCAGTACTTC. Full variable domain (missing parts from reference TRBV29-1 and TRBJ2-5): SAVISQKPSRDICQRGTSLTIQCQVDSQVTMMFWYRQQPGQSLTLIATANQGSEATYESGFVIDKFPISRPNLTFSTLTVSNMSPEDSSIYLCSVGGFWETQYFGPGTRLLVL.

The chain carries TRBV9 and TRBJ1-1, with D perhaps TRBD1 (6 bases). Germline V gives CDR1 SGDLS, CDR2 YYNGEE. This CDR3 region has 15 residues. The V end lost 4 bases, the J end lost 2 bases, and 15 bases lay between the germline ends. CDR3 sequence (DNA): TGTGCCAGCAGCACGGTCCGGGGGGCTAACACTGAAGCTTTCTTT. Translation: CASSTVRGANTEAFF. The whole variable domain, remainder taken from reference TRBV9 and TRBJ1-1, is DSGVTQTPKHLITATGQRVTLRCSPRSGDLSVYWYQQSLDQGLQFLIQYYNGEERAKGNILERFSAQQFPDLHSELNLSSLELGDSALYFCASSTVRGANTEAFFGQGTRLTVV.

This sequence joins TRBV28 and TRBJ1-2; D possibly corresponds to TRBD1 (5 bases). CDR3 length: 14 residues. Looked up from germline, CDR1 is MDHEN and CDR2 is SYDVKM. V dropped 6 bases and J dropped 2 bases, with 13 bases sitting between them. CDR3 region: CASRDGTLNYGYTF. The CDR3 bases are TGTGCCAGCAGGGACGGGACTCTAAACTATGGCTACACCTTC.

This chain links TRBV18 with TRBJ2-2; weak D call: TRBD1 (7 bases). In germline, CDR1 is KGHSH, CDR2 LQKENI. The CDR3 contains 16 residues. V was clipped by 6 bases and J by 4 bases, with 18 bases between them. CDR3: CASSPFRQGGTGELFF. In DNA, the CDR3 is TGTGCCAGCTCGCCCTTCCGACAGGGAGGCACCGGGGAGCTGTTTTTT.

This clonotype was recorded a few times. The genes are TRBV4-1 and TRBJ2-3, with 10 bases aligning to TRBD1. This CDR3 is built from 14 residues. The V gene end was trimmed by 4 bases and the J gene end by 4 bases; junction bases not matched to a gene: 2. CDR1 is MGHRA, CDR2 YSYEKL, per germline. The CDR3 is CASSRGQGADTQYF. CDR3 in DNA: TGCGCCAGCAGCCGAGGACAGGGGGCAGATACGCAGTATTTT.

V is TRBV12-3 or TRBV12-4 and J is TRBJ2-3, with D perhaps matching TRBD1 (6 bases). The CDR3 covers 15 residues. Trimming took off 1 base at V and 2 bases at J, with 10 bases between the two ends. This CDR3 reads CASSLVTGLTDTQYF. CDR3 coding DNA: TGTGCCAGCAGTTTAGTGACAGGACTCACAGATACGCAGTATTTT.

The CDR3 region has the DNA TGTGCCAGCAGTTTAACCCAGGATTACTACGAGCAGTACTTC. Protein: CASSLTQDYYEQYF. V usage is TRBV12-3 or TRBV12-4 and J usage is TRBJ2-7; no clear D. V was cut by 2 bases and J by 3 bases, with 11 bases left in between. CDR3 size: 14 residues.

This clonotype is categorized as medium-sized. V is TRBV9 and J is TRBJ2-2; TRBD1 matches 12 bases. Germline V gene lookup returns CDR1 SGDLS and CDR2 YYNGEE. The ends lost 4 bases at V and 4 bases at J; junction bases unmatched: 5. This CDR3 spans 16 amino acids. The CDR3 DNA follows: TGTGCCAGCAGCCCCCGGGACAGGGGGCGCACCGGGGAGCTGTTTTTT. Protein product: CASSPRDRGRTGELFF.

This clonotype has just one count. The V gene is TRBV5-1, the J gene TRBJ1-1, with 8 bases matching TRBD1. The CDR3 consists of 13 residues. J gave up 6 bases and V 4 bases, and 5 bases lay outside the gene matches. Germline CDR1 SGHRS, CDR2 YFSETQ. The chain's CDR3 is CASSDQGASEAFF. The CDR3 DNA is TGCGCCAGCAGCGACCAGGGGGCTTCTGAAGCTTTCTTT.

The V and J genes are TRBV5-1 and TRBJ2-5, with a possible D match to TRBD2 (5 bases). Germline CDR1 SGHRS, CDR2 YFSETQ. This CDR3 contains 16 residues. The ends were cut back, 0 bases at V and 5 bases at J, with 17 bases in the middle. CDR3 DNA sequence: TGCGCCAGCAGCTTGGGGGCTAGCCGGGTAGTCGAGACCCAGTACTTC. Translation gives CASSLGASRVVETQYF.

The sample holds a few counts of this clonotype. The chain joins TRBV28 to TRBJ1-2; D remains unclear. There are 15 residues in the CDR3. Trimming took off 5 bases at V and 0 bases at J, with 13 bases between the two ends. The germline V gene has CDR1 MDHEN and CDR2 SYDVKM. CDR3 sequence: CASSPNLITNYGYTF. The CDR3 region has the DNA TGTGCCAGCAGTCCGAACCTAATTACTAACTATGGCTACACCTTC.

V is TRBV7-9 and J is TRBJ2-1; possible D gene TRBD1, 5 bases. From germline, CDR1 is SEHNR and CDR2 FQNEAQ (reference sequence). The ends were cut back, 2 bases at V and 7 bases at J, with 9 bases in the middle. This CDR3 has 13 amino acids. The CDR3 coding sequence is TGTGCCAGCAGCTTATTTGGGGCAAATGAGCAGTTCTTC. Protein product: CASSLFGANEQFF. The entire variable domain, with the rest obtained from reference TRBV7-9 and TRBJ2-1, is as follows: DTGVSQNPRHKITKRGQNVTFRCDPISEHNRLYWYRQTLGQGPEFLTYFQNEAQLEKSRLLSDRFSAERPKGSFSTLEIQRTEQGDSAMYLCASSLFGANEQFFGPGTRLTVL.

The rearrangement uses TRBV20-1 and TRBJ2-1; TRBD2 agrees at 8 bases. Germline V gene sequence: CDR1 DFQATT, CDR2 SNEGSKA (reference sequence). V lost 5 bases and J lost 7; bases outside the gene matches: 16. The CDR3 has 16 residues. The CDR3 reads CSAASTGTGGGNEQFF. CDR3 DNA: TGCAGTGCTGCCAGCACCGGGACTGGCGGGGGGAATGAGCAGTTCTTC.

J is TRBJ1-1 and V is TRBV10-3; D is possibly TRBD1 (6 bases). The CDR3 spans 11 residues. The V gene's germline CDR1 is ENHRY and CDR2 SYGVKD. V was trimmed by 10 bases and J by 5 bases, leaving 11 bases between them. The DNA for the CDR3 is TGTGCCAGTTCAGGGGCGACTGAAGCTTTCTTT. This gives the protein CASSGATEAFF.

V usage is TRBV6-2 or TRBV6-3 and J usage is TRBJ1-2, with TRBD1 identical over 8 bases. V lost 4 bases, J lost 3 bases, and 10 bases stayed unmatched. The germline V gene encodes CDR1 MNHEY and CDR2 SVGEGT. This CDR3 has 16 amino acids. The CDR3 loop reads CASSSADRGGHYGYTF. The CDR3 DNA reads as TGTGCCAGCAGTTCGGCCGACAGGGGCGGACACTATGGCTACACCTTC.

As to this clonotype: The DNA is omitted, as the CDR3 cannot be located on it reliably, and the CDR3 follows TCRdb's listing. This chain joins TRBV3-1 and TRBJ2-5; the table's D call of TRBD2 was not tested on the DNA. Per the germline V gene, CDR1 is LGHDT and CDR2 is YNNKEL (reference sequence). The CDR3 numbers 16 amino acids, ends counted. The CDR3 sequence is CASSQVGRGTSFSPYF.

This clonotype is medium-sized in the sample. The chain has TRBV5-5 and TRBJ1-2; 7 bases fit TRBD1. V lost 1 base and J lost 4; bases outside the gene matches: 7. Germline CDR1 is SGHKS and CDR2 is YYEKEE (reference sequence). CDR3 length: 15 residues. The CDR3, as DNA: TGTGCCAGCAGCTTGCAGGCCCAGGGGGGCTATGGCTACACCTTC. Protein product: CASSLQAQGGYGYTF.

The chain uses TRBV2 and TRBJ2-3; 10 nucleotides match TRBD1. The CDR3 contains 17 residues. Per germline, CDR1 SNHLY and CDR2 FYNNEI. The V gene end was trimmed by 5 bases and the J gene end by 4 bases; junction bases not matched to a gene: 12. The CDR3 loop is CASSFPPGTGAPDTQYF. CDR3 DNA: TGTGCCAGCAGTTTCCCCCCCGGGACAGGGGCCCCAGATACGCAGTATTTT.

This chain connects TRBV3-1 to TRBJ2-1; TRBD2 matches at 14 bases. The CDR3 length is 17 residues. The germline CDR1 and CDR2 sequences are LGHDT and YNNKEL (reference sequence). V gave up 4 bases and J gave up 4 bases; unmatched junction bases: 6. As DNA, the CDR3 is TGTGCCAGCAGCCTCAGGACTAGCGGGGGGCCTTACAATGAGCAGTTCTTC. This encodes CASSLRTSGGPYNEQFF.

The chain has TRBV6-6 and TRBJ2-2; 8 nucleotides agree with TRBD1. The germline gives CDR1 MNHNY, CDR2 SVGAGI (reference sequence). The CDR3 contains 16 residues. Germline trimming cut 2 bases from V and 2 bases from J; bases unmatched to any gene: 4. CDR3 in amino acids: CASSYLQGVNTGELFF. The CDR3 nucleotides are TGTGCCAGCAGTTACCTACAGGGGGTAAACACCGGGGAGCTGTTTTTT.

The CDR3: CASNGGAITSPGELFF. In DNA, the CDR3 is TGTGCCAGCAACGGGGGGGCTATCACGTCACCCGGGGAGCTGTTTTTT. This sequence joins TRBV9 and TRBJ2-2; 8 bases map to TRBD2. J gave up 6 bases and V 6 bases, and 13 bases lay outside the gene matches. Germline-derived CDR1 and CDR2 are SGDLS and YYNGEE. This CDR3 is built from 16 residues.

This clonotype appeared a few times. The gene calls are TRBV5-4 and TRBJ2-3; no definite D call. The CDR3 loop spans 14 amino acids. Trimming removed 4 bases at V and 0 bases at J, with 9 bases between. CDR1 and CDR2 (germline): SGHNT, YYREEE (reference sequence). DNA of the CDR3: TGTGCCAGCAGCCACCGGTCTAGCACAGATACGCAGTATTTT. Its translation is CASSHRSSTDTQYF. Together with reference TRBV5-4 and TRBJ2-3, the CDR3 gives the full variable domain: ETGVTQSPTHLIKTRGQQVTLRCSSQSGHNTVSWYQQALGQGPQFIFQYYREEENGRGNFPPRFSGLQFPNYSSELNVNALELDDSALYLCASSHRSSTDTQYFGPGTRLTVL.

This chain joins TRBV12-3 or TRBV12-4 and TRBJ1-3; D possibly corresponds to TRBD1 (5 bases). The germline V and J ends were trimmed by 7 bases and 4 bases, with 8 bases remaining between them. The CDR3 consists of 12 residues. Here the CDR3 DNA reads TGTGCCAGCAACCGACAGGGAAACACCATATATTTT. Its translation is CASNRQGNTIYF.

This chain joins TRBV20-1 and TRBJ2-7; 9 bases line up with TRBD1. V was clipped by 6 bases and J by 7 bases; unmatched bases: 7. This CDR3 has 12 amino acids. The germline gives CDR1 DFQATT, CDR2 SNEGSKA (reference sequence). The CDR3 coding sequence is TGCAGTGCGAGTCCCGGGACAGGGGAGCAGTACTTC. Protein product: CSASPGTGEQYF.

The V and J genes are TRBV5-1 and TRBJ2-3; 9 bases match TRBD1. J lost 2 bases, V lost 2 bases, and 0 bases had no gene match. Germline V CDR1 and CDR2: SGHRS, YFSETQ. CDR3 length equals 14 residues. CDR3 coding DNA: TGCGCCAGCAGCTTACAGGGGGCCACAGATACGCAGTATTTT. Its protein product is CASSLQGATDTQYF.

V gene TRBV29-1 combines with J gene TRBJ1-2; D is ambiguous. This CDR3 comprises 13 residues. Germline V gene lookup returns CDR1 SQVTM and CDR2 ANQGSEA. V lost 4 bases and J 4 bases, leaving 13 bases between the germline ends. This chain's CDR3 is CSVGETDVYGYTF. In DNA form, the CDR3 reads TGCAGCGTTGGCGAAACAGACGTCTATGGCTACACCTTC.

This clonotype is labeled medium-sized (0.01 to 0.1%). V and J are TRBV4-2 and TRBJ2-7; 9 positions agree with TRBD1. The CDR3 length is 15 residues. The ends lost 4 bases at V and 6 bases at J; junction bases unmatched: 10. CDR1 and CDR2 from the germline V gene are LGHNA and YNFKEQ. The CDR3 sequence is CASSRPGQGRGEQYF. The CDR3, as DNA: TGTGCCAGCAGCCGACCGGGACAGGGTAGGGGCGAGCAGTACTTC.

V and J are TRBV4-1 and TRBJ1-2; D remains ambiguous. Looked up from germline, CDR1 is MGHRA and CDR2 is YSYEKL. Trimming left V 1 base short and J 4 bases short, with 19 bases between. The CDR3 sequence is 17 residues long. CDR3 nucleotide sequence: TGCGCCAGCAGCCAAGGGTCTTCACCGGCCATAGGCTATGGCTACACCTTC. Protein: CASSQGSSPAIGYGYTF.

This clonotype occurred a few times. The chain joins TRBV20-1 to TRBJ1-1; a weak D match, TRBD1 (5 bases). Between the trimmed V and J ends, which lost 6 bases and 5 bases, there was a span of 16 bases. The CDR3 extends over 13 amino acids. Germline CDR1 is DFQATT and CDR2 is SNEGSKA (reference sequence). DNA of the CDR3: TGCAGTGCCCTCCCGGGGGGGGGAACTGAAGCTTTCTTT. It encodes CSALPGGGTEAFF.